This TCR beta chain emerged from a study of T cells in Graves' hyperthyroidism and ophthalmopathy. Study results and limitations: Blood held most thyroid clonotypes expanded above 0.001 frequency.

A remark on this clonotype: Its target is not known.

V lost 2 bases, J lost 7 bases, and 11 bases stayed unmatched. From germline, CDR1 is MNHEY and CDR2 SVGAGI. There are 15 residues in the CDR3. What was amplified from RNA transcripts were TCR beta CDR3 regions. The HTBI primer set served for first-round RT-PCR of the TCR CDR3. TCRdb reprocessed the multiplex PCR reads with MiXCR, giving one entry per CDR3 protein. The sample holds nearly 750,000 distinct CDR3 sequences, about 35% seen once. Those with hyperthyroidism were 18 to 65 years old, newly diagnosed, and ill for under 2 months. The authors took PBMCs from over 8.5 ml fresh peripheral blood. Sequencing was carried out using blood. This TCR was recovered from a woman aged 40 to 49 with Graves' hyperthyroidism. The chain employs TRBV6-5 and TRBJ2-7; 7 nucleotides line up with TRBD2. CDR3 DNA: TGTGCCAGCAGTTACCGGGACTACCCCGAGGGAGAGCAGTACTTC. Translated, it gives CASSYRDYPEGEQYF.